This note documents a single T cell receptor (beta chain) sequence. Its antigen is unknown. Cultured CD4+ T cells had their DNA profiled by the Oncomine TCR Beta short-read assay. Investigators obtained genomic DNA by extraction from cultured CD4+ T cells. TCRdb re-called the PCR reads with MiXCR, one entry per CDR3 protein. The sample yields around 5,500 distinct CDR3 sequences, about 32% seen once. The length of the CDR3 is 15 residues. V was clipped by 2 bases and J by 4 bases; unmatched bases: 7. CDR1 is MNHEY, CDR2 SVGAGI, per germline. Treatment given: approximately 11-day PBMC culture with coronavirus spike peptide pools or control peptides (ViraFEST assay). The source of the sample is a study of vaccination and CD4 T cells after COVID-19. In the study overall: The authors used overlapping spike peptides from SARS-CoV-2, HCoV-NL63, HCoV-OC43 and HCoV-229E to stimulate cells.

General study results and limits: In convalescent patients, 304 of 307 vaccine-specific clones were mono-reactive for SARS-CoV-2 spike.

The sequence was collected from a human donor who had recovered from COVID-19. V gene TRBV6-5 combines with J gene TRBJ1-1, with 7 nucleotides matching TRBD1. Source: CD4+ T cells from blood, cultured in vitro, taken after SARS-CoV-2 vaccination. Here the CDR3 DNA reads TGTGCCAGCAGTTACGGGACAGTAGGAGCCACTGAAGCTTTCTTT. This sequence encodes CASSYGTVGATEAFF.